This is a list of T cell receptor beta chains from one sample in a study of T-cell memory formation after mild COVID-19. TCRdb passed the 5' RACE reads through MiXCR, listing each CDR3 protein once. The repertoire holds 390,000 or so distinct CDR3 sequences, with about a sixth as singletons. Sequencing used PBMCs or a T cell subset sorted from them (not recorded which). These receptors all stem from a man aged 18 to 29 who had mild COVID-19 (a few samples of this study predate the infection). Cell type and time point are not known. Each CDR3 is given with its conserved first and last residue. D genes are given only for firm matches. Size tells how often a clone was seen (once, few, many) or the class of an expanded clone, and some rows leave it out.

CDR3nt,CDR3aa,abundance,j_gene,v_gene,d_gene
TGTGCCAGCAGCCAGACTAGCGGGGGGTCGAATGAGCAGTTCTTC,CASSQTSGGSNEQFF,.,TRBJ2-1,TRBV7-8,TRBD2
TGTGCCAGCAGAGTCGGAGGGGGGGCGCGTGGCTACACCTTC,CASRVGGGARGYTF,few,TRBJ1-2,TRBV27,.
TGTGCCAGCAGCCTGAGCCTGGGCGGGGGGAGTACCGGGGAGCTGTTTTTT,CASSLSLGGGSTGELFF,few,TRBJ2-2,TRBV25-1,TRBD2
TGTGCCAGCAGCTTGGTAATAGCGGGGGACAATGAGCAGTTCTTC,CASSLVIAGDNEQFF,.,TRBJ2-1,TRBV5-6,TRBD2
TGTGCCAGCAGCTCTACCCCGGGGCGGGGACAGAACTATGGCTACACCTTC,CASSSTPGRGQNYGYTF,few,TRBJ1-2,TRBV7-9,TRBD1
TGCGCCAGCAGCCAAGGGGCTTGGGGACACCGGAACACTGAAGCTTTCTTT,CASSQGAWGHRNTEAFF,few,TRBJ1-1,TRBV4-3,.
TGTGCCAGCAGCTTCGTGGGACCTCCTGAAAAACTGTTTTTT,CASSFVGPPEKLFF,few,TRBJ1-4,TRBV7-6,.
TGTGCCAGCAGCCAAGGTGGGGGGTTACCTGAAGATACGCAGTATTTT,CASSQGGGLPEDTQYF,.,TRBJ2-3,TRBV4-2,.
TGTGCCAGCACGTCATCTAATGAAAAACTGTTTTTT,CASTSSNEKLFF,few,TRBJ1-4,TRBV6-5,.
TGTGCCAGCAGTGGGGACTCCACCCGCACAGATACGCAGTATTTT,CASSGDSTRTDTQYF,.,TRBJ2-3,TRBV12-3/TRBV12-4,.